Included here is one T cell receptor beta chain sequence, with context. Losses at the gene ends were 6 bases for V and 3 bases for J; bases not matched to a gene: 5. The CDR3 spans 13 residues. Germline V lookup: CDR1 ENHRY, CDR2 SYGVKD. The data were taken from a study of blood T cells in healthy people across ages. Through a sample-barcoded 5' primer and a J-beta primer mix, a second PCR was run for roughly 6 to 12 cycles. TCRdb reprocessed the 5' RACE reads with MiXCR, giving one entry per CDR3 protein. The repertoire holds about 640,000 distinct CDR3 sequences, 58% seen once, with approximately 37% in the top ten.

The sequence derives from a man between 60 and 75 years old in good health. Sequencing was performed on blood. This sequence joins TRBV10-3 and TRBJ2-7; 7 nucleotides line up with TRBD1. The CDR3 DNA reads TGTGCCATCAGCAGGGACAGTCTCTACGAGCAGTACTTC. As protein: CAISRDSLYEQYF.